A selection of T cell receptor beta chains follows, all from one sample in a study of identical twins. TCRdb recomputed calls from the 5' RACE reads with MiXCR, one row per CDR3 protein. The table has 210,000 or so distinct CDR3 sequences, roughly 7.5% seen once. The data also belong to a second study, concerning yellow fever vaccine responses in identical twins.

The sample comprised memory (CD45RO+) T cells sorted from blood. These receptors all stem from a woman between 18 and 29 years old in good health. Each CDR3 is given with its conserved first and last residue. D genes are given only for firm matches. Some rows mark clone size as missing; the rest say once, few, many or name a class of expanded clone.

cdr3_aa cdr3_nt d_call clone_size j_call cdr3_length v_call
CATSDFGQGSYNEQFF TGTGCCACCAGTGATTTCGGACAGGGTTCCTACAATGAGCAGTTCTTC TRBD1 few TRBJ2-1 16 TRBV24-1
CASSFGYTQNTQYF TGTGCCAGCAGCTTTGGATACACGCAGAATACGCAGTATTTT . . TRBJ2-3 14 TRBV7-6
CASSPFTGKLFF TGTGCCAGCAGCCCTTTTACGGGAAAACTGTTTTTT . . TRBJ1-4 12 TRBV28
CASSYSRWVALSTDTQYF TGTGCCAGCAGTTACTCGAGATGGGTAGCCTTATCCACAGATACGCAGTATTTT . few TRBJ2-3 18 TRBV6-5
CASSYSLATRNANEKLFF TGTGCCAGCAGTTACTCTCTAGCGACCAGGAATGCTAATGAAAAACTGTTTTTT . . TRBJ1-4 18 TRBV6-5
CSARDQGRSNQPQHF TGCAGTGCTAGAGACCAAGGGAGGAGCAATCAGCCCCAGCATTTT . few TRBJ1-5 15 TRBV20-1
CASSPEGGKWGETQYF TGTGCCAGCAGCCCGGAGGGGGGGAAATGGGGAGAGACCCAGTACTTC . few TRBJ2-5 16 TRBV7-2
CASSYGQGRGNEQFF TGTGCCAGCAGTTACGGACAGGGACGGGGCAATGAGCAGTTCTTC TRBD1 few TRBJ2-1 15 TRBV25-1
CARSLGTSRGNEQFF TGTGCCCGCAGCTTAGGGACTAGCAGGGGCAATGAGCAGTTCTTC TRBD2 . TRBJ2-1 15 TRBV7-9
CASSFRLAGYYEQYF TGTGCCAGCAGCTTTAGACTAGCGGGATACTACGAGCAGTACTTC TRBD2 once TRBJ2-7 15 TRBV13
CASSLRTGEEFF TGTGCCAGCAGCTTGAGGACAGGGGAGGAGTTCTTC TRBD1 many TRBJ2-1 12 TRBV5-6
CASSLVLAGGGYEQYF TGTGCCAGCAGTTTAGTTTTGGCGGGAGGGGGCTACGAGCAGTACTTC TRBD2 . TRBJ2-7 16 TRBV27
CSAGKETGRYNEQFF TGCAGTGCTGGGAAAGAGACAGGACGATACAATGAGCAGTTCTTC . many TRBJ2-1 15 TRBV20-1
CASSLRGNTEAFF TGTGCCAGCAGTTTAAGGGGCAACACTGAAGCTTTCTTT . many TRBJ1-1 13 TRBV12-3/TRBV12-4
CASSLRTSSYEQYF TGTGCCAGCAGTTTGAGGACTAGCTCCTACGAGCAGTACTTC TRBD2 many TRBJ2-7 14 TRBV12-3/TRBV12-4
CAIFLTGELFF TGCGCCATCTTCTTAACCGGGGAGCTGTTTTTT . many TRBJ2-2 11 TRBV5-1
CASSYLTHNEQFF TGTGCCAGCAGTTACTTGACGCACAATGAGCAGTTCTTC . many TRBJ2-1 13 TRBV6-5
CSARDQGYTEAFF TGCAGTGCTCGAGACCAGGGTTACACTGAAGCTTTCTTT . few TRBJ1-1 13 TRBV20-1
CASSPVDTAVMTQYF TGTGCCAGCAGTCCGGTCGACACCGCCGTGATGACCCAGTACTTC . . TRBJ2-5 15 TRBV28
CAWSEGRVGNEQFF TGTGCCTGGAGTGAGGGCAGGGTGGGCAATGAGCAGTTCTTC . . TRBJ2-1 14 TRBV30
CASSLAGQNTIYF TGTGCCAGCAGCTTAGCGGGGCAAAACACCATATATTTT . few TRBJ1-3 13 TRBV7-9
CASSQGGAGAYQETQYF TGCGCCAGCAGCCAAGGGGGGGCGGGGGCGTACCAAGAGACCCAGTACTTC . few TRBJ2-5 17 TRBV4-3
CASSSSRVFYEQYF TGTGCCAGCAGTTCCAGTAGGGTGTTCTACGAGCAGTACTTC . few TRBJ2-7 14 TRBV7-9
CASGGQAKDEKLFF TGTGCCAGCGGTGGACAGGCTAAAGATGAAAAACTGTTTTTT TRBD1 many TRBJ1-4 14 TRBV12-3/TRBV12-4
CASSSAGDADTQYF TGTGCCAGCAGTTCAGCGGGAGACGCAGATACGCAGTATTTT TRBD2 . TRBJ2-3 14 TRBV6-2/TRBV6-3
CSADFGVGTEAFF TGCAGCGCGGACTTTGGGGTGGGCACTGAAGCTTTCTTT . few TRBJ1-1 13 TRBV29-1
CASSRDRNTGELFF TGTGCCAGCAGCAGGGACAGAAACACCGGGGAGCTGTTTTTT TRBD1 many TRBJ2-2 14 TRBV12-3/TRBV12-4
CASSQGGAGNQPQHF TGCGCCAGCAGCCAAGGTGGGGCAGGGAATCAGCCCCAGCATTTT . few TRBJ1-5 15 TRBV4-3
CATSDETPVYNEQFF TGTGCCACCAGTGATGAGACTCCCGTCTACAATGAGCAGTTCTTC . few TRBJ2-1 15 TRBV24-1
CASSKDGILNYGYTF TGTGCCAGCAGTAAGGATGGGATTCTCAACTATGGCTACACCTTC . many TRBJ1-2 15 TRBV2
CASSVHTDRATEAFF TGCGCCAGCAGCGTTCATACCGACAGGGCCACTGAAGCTTTCTTT TRBD1 few TRBJ1-1 15 TRBV5-1
CASSFTWGKADTQYF TGTGCCAGCAGTTTTACATGGGGGAAGGCAGATACGCAGTATTTT . few TRBJ2-3 15 TRBV12-3/TRBV12-4
CATGQGLGTGELFF TGTGCGACCGGGCAGGGGCTAGGAACCGGGGAGCTGTTTTTT . . TRBJ2-2 14 TRBV10-3
CASSQWASGMVDTGELFF TGTGCCAGCAGCCAGTGGGCTAGCGGGATGGTGGACACCGGGGAGCTGTTTTTT TRBD2 . TRBJ2-2 18 TRBV14
CASSPNSGSSYNEQFF TGCGCCAGCAGCCCCAATAGCGGGAGCTCCTACAATGAGCAGTTCTTC TRBD2 few TRBJ2-1 16 TRBV5-1
CASSPGAGGNEQYF TGTGCCAGCTCACCGGGGGCAGGGGGCAACGAGCAGTACTTC TRBD1 many TRBJ2-7 14 TRBV18
CASSPGTPGYEQYF TGTGCCAGCAGTCCGGGGACTCCCGGCTACGAGCAGTACTTC . many TRBJ2-7 14 TRBV12-3/TRBV12-4
CASTVQGPTYNEQFF TGCGCCAGCACGGTTCAGGGGCCCACCTACAATGAGCAGTTCTTC . many TRBJ2-1 15 TRBV5-1
CSAGTGGKGATNEKLFF TGCAGTGCTGGTACAGGGGGAAAAGGAGCAACTAATGAAAAACTGTTTTTT TRBD1 many TRBJ1-4 17 TRBV20-1
CASSDRAVGGYTF TGTGCCAGCAGTGACAGGGCTGTCGGTGGCTACACCTTC TRBD1 many TRBJ1-2 13 TRBV6-2/TRBV6-3
CASSLYGSRGVGETQYF TGTGCCAGCAGCTTATATGGGAGTCGGGGGGTAGGAGAGACCCAGTACTTC TRBD2 few TRBJ2-5 17 TRBV11-2
CASSRQGETEAFF TGCGCCAGCAGCCGCCAGGGGGAAACTGAAGCTTTCTTT TRBD1 few TRBJ1-1 13 TRBV5-1
CASSLALASYTQYF TGCGCCAGCAGCTTGGCTCTAGCTTCTTATACGCAGTATTTT . many TRBJ2-3 14 TRBV5-1
CASGKELTDTQYF TGTGCCAGCGGGAAAGAGCTAACAGATACGCAGTATTTT . many TRBJ2-3 13 TRBV2
CASSLGTSGAEQYF TGTGCCAGCAGCTTGGGGACTAGCGGCGCCGAGCAGTACTTC TRBD2 many TRBJ2-7 14 TRBV5-6
CASSRQTGVNSDGYTF TGTGCCAGCAGCAGGCAAACAGGGGTGAACTCCGATGGCTACACCTTC TRBD1 few TRBJ1-2 16 TRBV7-2
CASSPYPTSQVPFF TGTGCCAGCAGTCCGTACCCGACTAGCCAGGTTCCGTTCTTC TRBD2 many TRBJ2-1 14 TRBV27
CASSFNSFSYEQYF TGTGCCAGCAGCTTTAACTCCTTCTCCTACGAGCAGTACTTC . many TRBJ2-7 14 TRBV7-2
CASSLTGSGNTIYF TGCGCCAGCAGCCTGACAGGGTCCGGAAACACCATATATTTT TRBD1 . TRBJ1-3 14 TRBV5-1
CASRDTGTTSYEQYF TGCGCCAGCAGAGACACCGGGACTACATCCTACGAGCAGTACTTC TRBD2 . TRBJ2-7 15 TRBV10-2
CAWSVKGSGHQPQHF TGTGCCTGGAGTGTCAAGGGGTCGGGGCATCAGCCCCAGCATTTT . . TRBJ1-5 15 TRBV30
CASSPRDTNTGELFF TGTGCCAGCAGCCCCAGGGACACGAACACCGGGGAGCTGTTTTTT . . TRBJ2-2 15 TRBV6-4
CASSYSGLAGGETQYF TGTGCCAGCAGTTACTCGGGACTAGCGGGAGGCGAGACCCAGTACTTC TRBD2 . TRBJ2-5 16 TRBV6-5
CASSREQGGSYNEQFF TGCGCCAGCAGCCGCGAACAGGGGGGCTCCTACAATGAGCAGTTCTTC TRBD1 many TRBJ2-1 16 TRBV4-3